This entry concerns a single TCR beta chain. The antigen is undetermined. Through a sample-barcoded 5' primer and a J-beta primer mix, a second PCR was run for 7 to 11 cycles. MiXCR was run by TCRdb on the 5' RACE reads, yielding one entry per CDR3 protein. The sample lists about 400,000 distinct CDR3 sequences, about 55% occurring once. These data belong to a study of blood T cells in healthy people across ages. Study results and caveats: When set beside aged donors, long-lived donors presented more naive CD4+ cells and higher diversity. It was held that the diversity estimates obtained from one million T cells were underestimates. Unknown donor CMV status possibly confounded expanded clonotype changes.

Germline lookup yields CDR1 SGHTA and CDR2 FQGNSA. The CDR3 extends over 15 amino acids. V was trimmed by 1 base and J by 0 bases, leaving 9 bases between them. The sample was blood. The clonotype originates from a man in his 60s in good health. This sequence joins TRBV7-2 and TRBJ1-1, with D unclear. The DNA for the CDR3 is TGTGCCAGCAGCTTAGTCTCGGGGATGAACACTGAAGCTTTCTTT. Residues: CASSLVSGMNTEAFF.